This TCR beta chain was captured by sequencing in a study of blood T cell repertoires in COVID-19. Whole-study context: The United States, Italy and Spain supplied acute and convalescent COVID-19 samples. PBMCs, B-cell-depleted T cells, or T cells provided the cDNA or gDNA that made up the material.

Profiled with immunoSEQ multiplex PCR; TCRdb holds only in-frame clones, not every one. The profile shows just over 650,000 clones, around 89% of them singletons. This clonotype was obtained from a woman under 30 with acute or convalescent COVID-19. Sequencing was carried out using peripheral blood.

CDR3 DNA: TGTGCCAGCTCACGCGACAGGAACACCGGGGAGCTGTTTTTT. Amino acid sequence: CASSRDRNTGELFF. The chain couples TRBV18 to TRBJ2-2; TRBD1 might be the D (5 bases). CDR3 size: 14 residues. Per the germline V gene, CDR1 is KGHSH and CDR2 is LQKENI. V shed 4 bases and J shed 1 base, with 7 bases lying between them. Using reference TRBV18 and TRBJ2-2 for the parts outside the CDR3, the full variable domain is NAGVMQNPRHLVRRRGQEARLRCSPMKGHSHVYWYRQLPEEGLKFMVYLQKENIIDESGMPKERFSAEFPKEGPSILRIQQVVRGDSAAYFCASSRDRNTGELFFGEGSRLTVL.